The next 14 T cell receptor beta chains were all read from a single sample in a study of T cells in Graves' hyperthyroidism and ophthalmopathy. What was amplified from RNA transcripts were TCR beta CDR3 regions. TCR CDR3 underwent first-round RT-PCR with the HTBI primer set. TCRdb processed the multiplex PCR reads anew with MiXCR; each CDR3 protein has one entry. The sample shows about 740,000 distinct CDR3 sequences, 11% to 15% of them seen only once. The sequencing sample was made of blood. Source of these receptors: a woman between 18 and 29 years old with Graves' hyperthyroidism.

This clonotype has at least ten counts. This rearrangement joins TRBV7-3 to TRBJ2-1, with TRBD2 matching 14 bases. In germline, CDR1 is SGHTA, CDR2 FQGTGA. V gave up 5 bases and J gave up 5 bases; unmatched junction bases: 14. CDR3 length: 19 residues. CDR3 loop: CASSPGTGLAGVKDNEQFF. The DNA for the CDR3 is TGTGCCAGCAGCCCCGGGACGGGACTAGCGGGAGTGAAGGACAATGAGCAGTTCTTC.

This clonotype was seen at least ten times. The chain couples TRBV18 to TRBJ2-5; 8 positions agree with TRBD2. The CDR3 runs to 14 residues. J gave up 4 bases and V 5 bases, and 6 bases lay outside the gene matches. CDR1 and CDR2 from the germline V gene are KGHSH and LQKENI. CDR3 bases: TGTGCCAGCTCAACCGGGGGGGGCACAGAGACCCAGTACTTC. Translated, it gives CASSTGGGTETQYF.

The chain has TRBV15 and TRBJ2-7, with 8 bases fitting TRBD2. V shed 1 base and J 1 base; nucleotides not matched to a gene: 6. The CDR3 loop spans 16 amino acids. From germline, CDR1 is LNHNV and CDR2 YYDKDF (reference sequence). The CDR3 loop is CATSRVDGRVSYEQYF. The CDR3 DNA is TGTGCCACCAGCAGAGTGGACGGGAGGGTATCCTACGAGCAGTACTTC.

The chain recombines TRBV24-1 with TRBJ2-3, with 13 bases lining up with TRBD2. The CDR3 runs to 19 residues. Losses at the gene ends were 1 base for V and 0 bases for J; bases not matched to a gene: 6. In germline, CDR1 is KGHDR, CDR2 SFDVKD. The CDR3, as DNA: TGTGCCACCAGTGATTTAGGACTAGCGGGAGCGGAGAGCACAGATACGCAGTATTTT. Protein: CATSDLGLAGAESTDTQYF.

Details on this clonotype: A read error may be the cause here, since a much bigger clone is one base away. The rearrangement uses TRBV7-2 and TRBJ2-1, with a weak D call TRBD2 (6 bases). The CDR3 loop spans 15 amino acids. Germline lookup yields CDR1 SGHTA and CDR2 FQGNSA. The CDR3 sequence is CASSFRGTPYNEQSF. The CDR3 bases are TGTGCCAGCAGCTTCCGGGGGACCCCCTACAATGAGCAGTCCTTC.

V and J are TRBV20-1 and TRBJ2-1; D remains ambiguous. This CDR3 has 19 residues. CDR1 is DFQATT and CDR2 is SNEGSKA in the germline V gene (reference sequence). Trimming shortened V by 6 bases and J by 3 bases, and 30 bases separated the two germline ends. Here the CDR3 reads CSALGPTSPLSVGYNEQFF. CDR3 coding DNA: TGCAGTGCCCTTGGCCCGACCTCACCTCTCAGTGTGGGCTACAATGAGCAGTTCTTC.

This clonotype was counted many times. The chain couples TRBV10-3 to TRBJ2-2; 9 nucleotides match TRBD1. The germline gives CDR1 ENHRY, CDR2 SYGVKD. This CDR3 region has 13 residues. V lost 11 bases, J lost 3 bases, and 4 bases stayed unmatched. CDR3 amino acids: CALRTGDTGELFF. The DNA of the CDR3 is TGTGCCCTACGGACAGGGGACACCGGGGAGCTGTTTTTT.

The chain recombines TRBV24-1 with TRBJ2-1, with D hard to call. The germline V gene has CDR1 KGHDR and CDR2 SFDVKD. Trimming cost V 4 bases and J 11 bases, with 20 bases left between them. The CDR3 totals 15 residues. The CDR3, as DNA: TGTGCCACCAGTGACCGCGACACCCCGGGTGCTAAGCAGTTCTTC. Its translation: CATSDRDTPGAKQFF.

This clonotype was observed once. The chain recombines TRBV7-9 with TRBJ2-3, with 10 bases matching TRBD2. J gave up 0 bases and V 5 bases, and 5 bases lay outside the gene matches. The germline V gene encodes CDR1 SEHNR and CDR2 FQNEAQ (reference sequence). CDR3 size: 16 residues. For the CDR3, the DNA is TGTGCCAGCAGCGCCGGGACTAGCGACAGCACAGATACGCAGTATTTT. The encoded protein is CASSAGTSDSTDTQYF.

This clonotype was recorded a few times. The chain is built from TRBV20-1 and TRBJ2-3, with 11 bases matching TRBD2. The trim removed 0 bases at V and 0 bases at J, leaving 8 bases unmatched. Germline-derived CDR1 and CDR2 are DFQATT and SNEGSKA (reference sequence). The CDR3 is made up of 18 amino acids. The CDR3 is CSARDLASGRSSTDTQYF. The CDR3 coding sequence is TGCAGTGCTAGAGATTTGGCTAGCGGGAGGAGTAGCACAGATACGCAGTATTTT.

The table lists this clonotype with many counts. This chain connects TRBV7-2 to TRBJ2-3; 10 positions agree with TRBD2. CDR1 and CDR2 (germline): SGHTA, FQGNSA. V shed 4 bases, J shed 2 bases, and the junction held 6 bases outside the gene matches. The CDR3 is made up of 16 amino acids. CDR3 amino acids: CASSSRTSGFTDTQYF. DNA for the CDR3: TGTGCCAGCAGCTCCCGGACTAGCGGATTCACAGATACGCAGTATTTT.

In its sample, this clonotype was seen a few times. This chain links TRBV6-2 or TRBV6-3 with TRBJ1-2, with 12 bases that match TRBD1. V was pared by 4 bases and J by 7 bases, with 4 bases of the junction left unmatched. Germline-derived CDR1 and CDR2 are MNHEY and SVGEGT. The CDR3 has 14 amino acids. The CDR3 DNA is TGTGCCAGCAGTTGGGACAGGGGGCGTTTTGGCTACACCTTC. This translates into CASSWDRGRFGYTF.

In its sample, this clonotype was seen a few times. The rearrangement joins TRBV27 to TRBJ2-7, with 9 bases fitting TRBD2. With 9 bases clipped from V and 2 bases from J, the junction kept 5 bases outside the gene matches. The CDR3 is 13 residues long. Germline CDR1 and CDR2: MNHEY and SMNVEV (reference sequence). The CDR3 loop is CASGLASPYEQYF. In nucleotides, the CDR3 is TGTGCCAGTGGACTAGCGTCCCCCTACGAGCAGTACTTC.

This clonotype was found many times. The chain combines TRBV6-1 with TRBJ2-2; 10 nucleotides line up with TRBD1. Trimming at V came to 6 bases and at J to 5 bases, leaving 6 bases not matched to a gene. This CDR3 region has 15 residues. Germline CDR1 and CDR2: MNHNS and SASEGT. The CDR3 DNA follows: TGTGCCAGCAGGCTAGACAGGGGGCGGACCGGGGAGCTGTTTTTT. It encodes CASRLDRGRTGELFF.